Following are 27 T cell receptor beta chains from one sample sequenced in a study of blood T cell repertoires in COVID-19. The assay was immunoSEQ multiplex PCR, and TCRdb's table has in-frame clones only and misses some. This table has roughly 200,000 clones, 85% appearing once. Sample: peripheral blood. Receptors originate from a person in their 70s with COVID-19, enrolled during active disease.

A remark on this clone: This CDR3 is also generated by other DNA sequences in the sample. CDR3 residues: CASSVSGGYNEQFF. The CDR3 DNA is TGTGCCAGCAGCGTTTCAGGGGGCTACAATGAGCAGTTCTTC. This chain connects TRBV9 to TRBJ2-1; 7 bases fit TRBD1. After removal of 2 bases from V and 3 bases from J, the junction contained 2 bases not matched to a gene. CDR1 is SGDLS, CDR2 YYNGEE, per germline. This CDR3 is 14 amino acids long.

The chain uses TRBV24-1 and TRBJ2-3; the D gene is possibly TRBD2 (7 bases). The V end lost 3 bases, the J end lost 0 bases, and 12 bases lay between the germline ends. The germline CDR1 and CDR2 sequences are KGHDR and SFDVKD. This CDR3 has 16 residues. The CDR3 loop reads CATSDRGAGSTDTQYF. The CDR3 DNA sequence: TGTGCCACCAGTGATCGGGGGGCAGGCAGCACAGATACGCAGTATTTT.

In DNA form, the CDR3 reads TGTGCCAGTAGTACATCGACAGTTCTTTATGGCTACACCTTC. Its protein product is CASSTSTVLYGYTF. The rearrangement links TRBV19 to TRBJ1-2, with D possibly being TRBD1 (5 bases). CDR3 length: 14 residues. The V end lost 4 bases, the J end lost 5 bases, and 14 bases lay between the germline ends. Germline lookup yields CDR1 LNHDA and CDR2 SQIVND (reference sequence).

The chain recombines TRBV28 with TRBJ2-2; TRBD1 agrees at 9 bases. Trimming removed 6 bases from V and 1 base from J; junction bases left unmatched: 6. Germline values: CDR1 MDHEN, CDR2 SYDVKM. CDR3 length: 16 residues. The DNA of the CDR3 is TGTGCCAGCAGGGGGGGACAGGGCCTGAACACCGGGGAGCTGTTTTTT. Translated: CASRGGQGLNTGELFF.

This chain joins TRBV2 and TRBJ1-2; D remains unclear. CDR1 and CDR2 (germline): SNHLY, FYNNEI. The V end was cut by 3 bases, the J end by 2 bases, with 7 bases between. CDR3 length: 13 residues. CDR3 nucleotide sequence: TGTGCCAGCAGTGACCTACAGAACTATGGCTACACCTTC. Translated, it gives CASSDLQNYGYTF.

The chain combines TRBV30 with TRBJ1-1; 8 bases are shared with TRBD1. The germline V gene encodes CDR1 GTSNPN and CDR2 SVGIG (reference sequence). The CDR3 has 13 residues. Losses at the gene ends were 5 bases for V and 4 bases for J; bases not matched to a gene: 6. The CDR3 spells CAWGTGTSTEAFF. CDR3 DNA sequence: TGTGCCTGGGGGACAGGAACGAGCACTGAAGCTTTCTTT.

The chain is built from TRBV7-6 and TRBJ1-3, with D perhaps TRBD1 (6 bases). Trimming removed 5 bases at V and 0 bases at J, with 11 bases between. This CDR3 has 15 amino acids. From germline, CDR1 is SGHVS and CDR2 FNYEAQ. The CDR3 coding sequence is TGTGCCAGCAGCCCGGACAGCTACTCTGGAAACACCATATATTTT. This sequence encodes CASSPDSYSGNTIYF.

This clone is a singleton in its sample. The rearrangement joins TRBV3-1 (or the pseudogene TRBV3-2) to TRBJ2-1; D is perhaps TRBD1 (5 bases). Trimming removed 3 bases from V and 8 bases from J, with 17 bases in between. Germline V gene sequence: CDR1 LGHDT, CDR2 YNNKEL (reference sequence). CDR3 length equals 15 residues. For the CDR3, the DNA is TGTGCCAGCAGCCATGCGGACATTTTAATCGATGAGCAGTTCTTC. This encodes CASSHADILIDEQFF.

The V and J genes are TRBV19 and TRBJ1-4, with TRBD1 matching 7 bases. The CDR3 spans 16 residues. CDR1 and CDR2 (germline): LNHDA, SQIVND (reference sequence). V gave up 5 bases and J gave up 2 bases; unmatched junction bases: 8. The DNA of the CDR3 is TGTGCCAGTAGTTACAGGGGAGGTTTCACTAATGAAAAACTGTTTTTT. Protein: CASSYRGGFTNEKLFF.

The rearrangement links TRBV28 to TRBJ2-1; tentatively, D is TRBD2 (5 bases). Trimming removed 2 bases from V and 5 bases from J, with 13 bases in between. This CDR3 is built from 15 residues. Germline CDR1 reads MDHEN; CDR2 reads SYDVKM. The CDR3, as DNA: TGTGCCAGCAGTTTAGTACGGGGAGAGGACAATGAGCAGTTCTTC. The encoded protein is CASSLVRGEDNEQFF.

The rearrangement uses TRBV19 and TRBJ2-2; tentatively, D is TRBD1 (6 bases). Between the trimmed V and J ends, which lost 11 bases and 2 bases, there was a span of 15 bases. The CDR3 contains 14 residues. CDR1 and CDR2 from the germline V gene are LNHDA and SQIVND (reference sequence). This chain's CDR3 is CAFPQGTNTGELFF. The CDR3 DNA is TGTGCCTTCCCCCAGGGGACCAACACCGGGGAGCTGTTTTTT.

CDR3 nucleotide sequence: TGTGCCAGCAGCTTAGGCTACAGCAGGAATGGCTACACCTTC. Protein sequence: CASSLGYSRNGYTF. The chain has TRBV7-3 and TRBJ1-2; no clear D gene. This CDR3 spans 14 amino acids. Trimming left V 2 bases short and J 6 bases short, with 13 bases between. Germline CDR1 SGHTA, CDR2 FQGTGA.

The chain has TRBV6-6 and TRBJ1-1; no clear D. V dropped 5 bases and J dropped 4 bases, with 20 bases sitting between them. Germline V gives CDR1 MNHNY, CDR2 SVGAGI (reference sequence). The CDR3 has 16 amino acids. The CDR3 reads CASSHGVGRVGTEAFF. The CDR3 DNA sequence: TGTGCCAGCAGTCACGGGGTTGGGAGGGTAGGCACTGAAGCTTTCTTT.

V gene TRBV7-3 combines with J gene TRBJ2-2, with 9 bases lining up with TRBD1. Germline CDR1 reads SGHTA; CDR2 reads FQGTGA. This CDR3 comprises 16 residues. J was trimmed by 8 bases and V by 5 bases; bases with no gene match: 12. The CDR3 sequence is CASSKPTGTGFGELFF. In DNA form, the CDR3 reads TGTGCCAGCAGCAAACCTACCGGGACAGGGTTTGGGGAGCTGTTTTTT. Using reference TRBV7-3 and TRBJ2-2 for the parts outside the CDR3, the full variable domain is GAGVSQTPSNKVTEKGKYVELRCDPISGHTALYWYRQSLGQGPEFLIYFQGTGAADDSGLPNDRFFAVRPEGSVSTLKIQRTERGDSAVYLCASSKPTGTGFGELFFGEGSRLTVL.

This clone was detected a few times. The chain joins TRBV28 to TRBJ1-1; 10 bases agree with TRBD1. CDR1 and CDR2 from the germline V gene are MDHEN and SYDVKM. Unmatched junction bases numbered 11, after V lost 8 bases and J lost 5 bases. CDR3 length equals 15 residues. CDR3 nucleotide sequence: TGTGCCAGCGGTAACTCTGAGGACAGGGGGACTGAAGCTTTCTTT. Protein sequence: CASGNSEDRGTEAFF.

The chain couples TRBV7-9 to TRBJ1-1; possibly TRBD1 for D (5 bases). V gave up 1 base and J gave up 2 bases, with 8 bases separating them. The CDR3 has 14 amino acids. Germline CDR1 SEHNR, CDR2 FQNEAQ (reference sequence). The CDR3, as DNA: TGTGCCAGCAGCTTAGAGGGGAAAAACACTGAAGCTTTCTTT. Translated: CASSLEGKNTEAFF.

This chain links TRBV7-9 with TRBJ1-3; possibly TRBD1 for D (6 bases). The CDR3 sequence is 12 residues long. CDR1 and CDR2 (germline): SEHNR, FQNEAQ (reference sequence). Trimming removed 5 bases at V and 7 bases at J, with 9 bases between. The DNA of the CDR3 is TGTGCCAGCAGCCCTCAGGGGAACACCATATATTTT. Protein product: CASSPQGNTIYF.

The CDR3 reads CASSRGDAGVFETQYF. The CDR3 bases are TGTGCCAGCAGCCGGGGGGATGCGGGAGTGTTTGAGACCCAGTACTTC. The rearrangement links TRBV3-1 (or the pseudogene TRBV3-2) to TRBJ2-5; 7 positions agree with TRBD2. V trimming: 4 bases; J trimming: 5 bases; junction bases outside the gene matches: 13. CDR1 is LGHDT, CDR2 YNNKEL, per germline (reference sequence). The CDR3 runs to 16 residues.

This clone was seen only a few times. The gene calls are TRBV7-8 and TRBJ2-7; no clear D gene. The CDR3 covers 12 residues. Deletions cut 6 bases from V and 0 bases from J, with 6 bases between. Looked up from germline, CDR1 is SGHVS and CDR2 is FQNEAQ. The CDR3 DNA reads as TGTGCCAGCAGTCCCTACTCCTACGAGCAGTACTTC. Translated, it gives CASSPYSYEQYF.

V and J are TRBV7-2 and TRBJ1-2; D gene unclear. The CDR3 totals 11 residues. V shed 5 bases and J shed 10 bases, with 11 bases lying between them. In germline, CDR1 is SGHTA, CDR2 FQGNSA. CDR3 DNA sequence: TGTGCCAGCAGCCTAAATACGTTCTACACCTTC. The encoded protein is CASSLNTFYTF.

The chain's CDR3 is CASRGQGVYEQYF. DNA for the CDR3: TGTGCCAGCAGGGGACAGGGCGTTTACGAGCAGTACTTC. V is TRBV28 and J is TRBJ2-7; 9 bases line up with TRBD1. J gave up 4 bases and V 6 bases, and 4 bases lay outside the gene matches. From germline, CDR1 is MDHEN and CDR2 SYDVKM. The CDR3 is 13 residues long.

This chain connects TRBV7-3 to TRBJ1-3; D remains ambiguous. The V end lost 5 bases, the J end lost 4 bases, and 9 bases lay between the germline ends. The germline gives CDR1 SGHTA, CDR2 FQGTGA. The CDR3 is 13 amino acids. Written as DNA, the CDR3 is TGTGCCAGCAGCCAAGACATCGGAAACACCATATATTTT. Protein: CASSQDIGNTIYF. Looking up the rest from reference TRBV7-3 and TRBJ1-3 gives the full variable domain: GAGVSQTPSNKVTEKGKYVELRCDPISGHTALYWYRQSLGQGPEFLIYFQGTGAADDSGLPNDRFFAVRPEGSVSTLKIQRTERGDSAVYLCASSQDIGNTIYFGEGSWLTVV.

This rearrangement joins TRBV5-4 to TRBJ1-4; no reliable D call. This CDR3 contains 16 residues. The germline V gene encodes CDR1 SGHNT and CDR2 YYREEE (reference sequence). The V end lost 0 bases, the J end lost 0 bases, and 9 bases lay between the germline ends. The CDR3 sequence: CASSLGSGATNEKLFF. The CDR3 DNA sequence: TGTGCCAGCAGCTTGGGCTCAGGTGCAACTAATGAAAAACTGTTTTTT.

This chain links TRBV2 with TRBJ1-6; TRBD1 aligns across 9 bases. Looked up from germline, CDR1 is SNHLY and CDR2 is FYNNEI. CDR3 length: 13 amino acids. The junction had 6 bases not matched to a gene; V was cut back by 10 bases and J by 8 bases. The CDR3 spells CATQGDRDSPLHF. The CDR3 region has the DNA TGTGCCACCCAAGGGGACAGGGATTCACCCCTCCACTTT.

The CDR3 region has the DNA TGTGCCAGCAGCTTAGAGGGACAGGGCAATGGCTACACCTTC. Its translation: CASSLEGQGNGYTF. V and J are TRBV7-9 and TRBJ1-2; 9 bases are shared with TRBD1. Germline CDR1 and CDR2: SEHNR and FQNEAQ (reference sequence). The length of the CDR3 is 14 residues. V lost 1 base and J lost 6; bases outside the gene matches: 3.

The rearrangement joins TRBV5-8 to TRBJ2-7; perhaps TRBD1 as D (5 bases). Germline CDR1 reads SGHTS; CDR2 reads YDEGEE. V gave up 4 bases and J gave up 4 bases, with 15 bases separating them. This CDR3 contains 14 residues. CDR3 nucleotides: TGTGCCAGCAGCCAGAATGTGGGGCTATACGAGCAGTACTTC. Translating gives CASSQNVGLYEQYF.

This clone was detected only once. DNA for the CDR3: TGTGCCAGCAGCTTTCCAGGGTGGAATGGAAACACCATATATTTT. It codes for CASSFPGWNGNTIYF. V usage is TRBV7-8 and J usage is TRBJ1-3; D possibly corresponds to TRBD1 (5 bases). The CDR3 loop spans 15 amino acids. CDR1 is SGHVS and CDR2 is FQNEAQ in the germline V gene. V lost 3 bases and J 3 bases, leaving 12 bases between the germline ends.